The sequence of this T cell receptor (beta chain) was determined in a study of blood T cell repertoires in COVID-19. About the research overall: Acute-phase and convalescent COVID-19 samples originated in the United States, Italy and Spain. PBMCs, B-cell-depleted T cells, or T cells were the source of the cDNA or gDNA that made up the material.

Per the authors' pipeline: Reference gene primer amplification gave estimated nucleated cell counts. Some clones are missing from TCRdb's copy, which holds only in-frame ones; the method was immunoSEQ multiplex PCR. V and J calls and clone size are those listed in that table; D and trimming were worked out from the DNA. The sample includes just under 65,000 clones, about three quarters of them seen just once. Looked up from germline, CDR1 is SGHDT and CDR2 is YYEEEE. The CDR3 runs 16 residues. Trimming took off 6 bases at V and 0 bases at J, with 13 bases between the two ends. The source of this sequence is a human donor in a cohort sampled during active COVID-19. The chain uses TRBV5-6 and TRBJ2-6, with D possibly being TRBD2 (7 bases). The sample taken for sequencing was peripheral blood. The chain's CDR3 is CASIYGGPSGANVLTF. CDR3 sequence (DNA): TGTGCCAGCATTTACGGGGGGCCCTCTGGGGCCAACGTCCTGACTTTC.